What follows are 14 T cell receptor beta chains derived from one specimen sequenced in a study of shared clonotypes between healthy human individuals. Libraries were prepared by immunoSEQ multiplex PCR; TCRdb keeps only in-frame clonotypes and omits some of them. This sample yields about 1 million clones, of which about 80% are seen a single time; roughly 1.4% belongs to the top ten. The sample consisted of memory CD4+ T cells sorted from blood. Noted subset: CD45RA-negative fraction. The receptor set was obtained from a man between 18 and 29 years old in good health.

The chain joins TRBV30 to TRBJ1-5; a weak D match, TRBD1 (5 bases). CDR1 GTSNPN and CDR2 SVGIG come from the germline V gene (reference sequence). The CDR3 has 14 residues. V lost 3 bases and J 5 bases, leaving 14 bases between the germline ends. In DNA, the CDR3 is TGTGCCTGGAGGGGACCTGGAGCTCATCAGCCCCAGCATTTT. As protein: CAWRGPGAHQPQHF.

The chain combines TRBV4-1 with TRBJ2-7; a possible D gene is TRBD1 (6 bases). V was pared by 4 bases and J by 3 bases, with 25 bases between. Germline lookup yields CDR1 MGHRA and CDR2 YSYEKL. This CDR3 contains 18 residues. CDR3 DNA: TGCGCCAGCAGCCCAGGTACGGGACCTAAGGGGGTTCACTACGAGCAGTACTTC. It is translated as CASSPGTGPKGVHYEQYF.

V is TRBV25-1 and J is TRBJ1-2, with D maybe TRBD1 (5 bases). The CDR3 sequence is 16 residues long. V was trimmed by 5 bases and J by 5 bases, leaving 21 bases between them. Germline V gene data show CDR1 as MGHDK and CDR2 as SYGVNS. The CDR3, as DNA: TGTGCCAGCAGTCGGGGTGGGGGTACAGCTAGATATGGCTACACCTTC. This encodes CASSRGGGTARYGYTF.

V and J are TRBV9 and TRBJ2-4; 16 nucleotides align to TRBD2. CDR3 length: 17 amino acids. Germline CDR1 SGDLS, CDR2 YYNGEE. V lost 4 bases and J lost 7; bases outside the gene matches: 8. In DNA form, the CDR3 reads TGTGCCAGCAGCCCCGGGACTAGCGGGAGGGCCGGGAACATTCAGTACTTC. This sequence encodes CASSPGTSGRAGNIQYF.

A remark on this clone: This sample also contains other DNA sequences that code for the same CDR3. The V gene is TRBV20-1, the J gene TRBJ2-3; D is unresolved. The CDR3 runs to 11 residues. V was pared by 3 bases and J by 4 bases, with 5 bases between. Germline lookup yields CDR1 DFQATT and CDR2 SNEGSKA (reference sequence). CDR3 residues: CSARLADTQYF. DNA of the CDR3: TGCAGTGCTAGGCTCGCAGATACGCAGTATTTT.

The chain links TRBV9 to TRBJ2-1; 11 positions match TRBD2. This CDR3 region has 16 residues. The V gene end was trimmed by 3 bases and the J gene end by 1 base; junction bases not matched to a gene: 3. CDR1 SGDLS and CDR2 YYNGEE come from the germline V gene. The CDR3 DNA follows: TGTGCCAGCAGCGGGCTAGCGGGAGGATCCTACAATGAGCAGTTCTTC. Amino acid sequence: CASSGLAGGSYNEQFF.

The gene calls are TRBV11-3 and TRBJ2-1, with 9 bases that match TRBD2. The CDR3 has 16 amino acids. Germline CDR1 and CDR2: SGHNT and YENEEA. Trimming cost V 0 bases and J 3 bases; bases outside gene matches: 3. The CDR3 is CASSLDSGGHYNEQFF. CDR3 nucleotide sequence: TGTGCCAGCAGCTTAGATAGCGGGGGTCACTACAATGAGCAGTTCTTC.

The chain joins TRBV11-3 to TRBJ2-3; no reliable D call. The CDR3 is 13 amino acids. The germline V gene has CDR1 SGHNT and CDR2 YENEEA. Trimming shortened V by 5 bases and J by 9 bases, and 15 bases separated the two germline ends. The CDR3 coding sequence is TGTGCCAGCAGCCGATATAACGGCGACACGCAGTATTTT. Translating gives CASSRYNGDTQYF.

This clone was observed a handful of times. The V call is TRBV10-1, the J call TRBJ1-1; 7 nucleotides match TRBD1. Germline CDR1 and CDR2: WNHNN and SYGVQD (reference sequence). V lost 0 bases, J lost 1 base, and 2 bases stayed unmatched. The CDR3 has 15 residues. CDR3 amino acids: CASSESGTENTEAFF. The CDR3, as DNA: TGCGCCAGCAGTGAGTCGGGGACAGAGAACACTGAAGCTTTCTTT.

V is TRBV27 and J is TRBJ1-6; D is possibly TRBD1 (5 bases). The CDR3 totals 15 residues. V lost 3 bases to trimming and J lost 7 bases, with 13 bases between them. The V gene's germline CDR1 is MNHEY and CDR2 SMNVEV (reference sequence). The CDR3 region is CASSLDRTTNSPLHF. DNA for the CDR3: TGTGCCAGCAGTTTGGACCGGACAACAAATTCACCCCTCCACTTT.

This clone came up once. The chain uses TRBV7-3 and TRBJ2-2; D unclear. The V gene's germline CDR1 is SGHTA and CDR2 FQGTGA. This CDR3 spans 12 amino acids. V dropped 2 bases and J dropped 6 bases, with 4 bases sitting between them. Here the CDR3 DNA reads TGTGCCAGCAGCTTATCGTCCGGGGAGCTGTTTTTT. It yields the protein CASSLSSGELFF.

This clone was recorded once. This chain uses TRBV9 with TRBJ1-2, with D possibly matching TRBD1 (5 bases). Trimming took 3 bases from V and 4 from J, leaving 22 bases between them. CDR1 SGDLS and CDR2 YYNGEE come from the germline V gene. CDR3 size: 17 residues. The CDR3 spells CASSGTGTRTHGYGYTF. Written as DNA, the CDR3 is TGTGCCAGCAGCGGAACCGGGACTCGAACTCATGGCTATGGCTACACCTTC.

The chain combines TRBV25-1 with TRBJ2-1, with a weak D call TRBD1 (5 bases). V dropped 4 bases and J dropped 8 bases, with 12 bases sitting between them. CDR3 length: 13 residues. Germline V gene lookup returns CDR1 MGHDK and CDR2 SYGVNS. As DNA, the CDR3 is TGTGCCAGCAGTGTCACAGGTCGGGATGAGCAGTTCTTC. It is translated as CASSVTGRDEQFF.

Regarding this clone: In the same sample, other DNA sequences code for this CDR3. The chain combines TRBV10-1 with TRBJ1-6; D gene unclear. With 3 bases removed from V and 7 bases from J, the gap between germline ends came to 4 bases. Germline V gene data show CDR1 as WNHNN and CDR2 as SYGVQD (reference sequence). The CDR3 extends over 12 amino acids. The CDR3 protein is CASSEGNSPLHF. The CDR3 region has the DNA TGCGCCAGCAGTGAAGGGAATTCACCCCTCCACTTT.